These 15 T cell receptor beta chains were all obtained from the same sample, sequenced in a study of human T cells and chemical hapten exposure. The time point is: pre-sensitization, week 0. Indicated treatment: therapeutic diphenylcyclopropenone sensitization with weekly scalp DPC. TCRdb analysed the RACE reads with MiXCR anew, one entry per CDR3 protein. The repertoire includes approximately 400,000 distinct CDR3 sequences, about 5.1% of them detected once, and around 2.6% sits in the top ten. The source material was whole blood, sampled in connection with sensitization to the hapten diphenylcyclopropenone (DPC). Every receptor here comes from a woman aged 50 to 60 with alopecia areata. Some clones in this sample may be carry-over from other donors' samples.

The chain couples TRBV20-1 to TRBJ2-7; TRBD1 or TRBD2 may be the D gene (7 bases each). Trimming left V 4 bases short and J 6 bases short, with 13 bases between. CDR3 length: 12 amino acids. Germline CDR1 is DFQATT and CDR2 is SNEGSKA (reference sequence). The CDR3: CSANQGGSEQYF. The CDR3 DNA follows: TGCAGTGCTAATCAGGGGGGGTCCGAGCAGTACTTC.

This clonotype has a handful of counts. CDR3 loop: CASSASGTHTGELFF. DNA for the CDR3: TGTGCCAGCAGCGCTAGCGGGACGCACACCGGGGAGCTGTTTTTT. This chain uses TRBV9 with TRBJ2-2; TRBD2 matches at 9 bases. Germline CDR1 is SGDLS and CDR2 is YYNGEE. There are 15 residues in the CDR3. V lost 3 bases to trimming and J lost 3 bases; unmatched junction nucleotides: 3.

This clonotype was seen many times. The V call is TRBV5-1, the J call TRBJ2-2, with TRBD1 matching 8 bases. With V trimmed by 4 bases and J by 5 bases, 10 bases remained unmatched. The CDR3 spans 16 residues. The germline V gene has CDR1 SGHRS and CDR2 YFSETQ. The CDR3, as DNA: TGCGCCAGCAGCGACGCGGACAGGGTTGGGACCGGGGAGCTGTTTTTT. Its translation is CASSDADRVGTGELFF.

This sequence joins TRBV12-3 or TRBV12-4 and TRBJ2-7; TRBD1 matches at 7 bases. The CDR3 totals 15 residues. With V trimmed by 5 bases and J by 2 bases, 9 bases remained unmatched. The CDR3 nucleotides are TGTGCCAGCAGTGGAACCGGGACAGCGCCCTACGAGCAGTACTTC. The encoded protein is CASSGTGTAPYEQYF.

This clonotype was found many times. The chain employs TRBV5-1 and TRBJ2-5; 7 bases are shared with TRBD2. V was pared by 0 bases and J by 5 bases, with 7 bases of the junction left unmatched. CDR3 length: 15 residues. Per the germline V gene, CDR1 is SGHRS and CDR2 is YFSETQ. The CDR3 DNA is TGCGCCAGCAGCTTGGGGACCACTAGCGTGGAGACCCAGTACTTC. It specifies CASSLGTTSVETQYF.

Details on this clonotype: A clone one base away is much larger, so this may be a read error. The chain links TRBV10-1 to TRBJ2-7; 11 positions match TRBD2. Germline V gene sequence: CDR1 WNHNN, CDR2 SYGVQD (reference sequence). The CDR3 runs to 13 residues. CDR3 in DNA: TGCGCCGGCAGTAGCGGGAGGGACTACGAGCAGTACTTC. Translating gives CAGSSGRDYEQYF.

The chain has TRBV20-1 and TRBJ2-3; unclear D gene. The CDR3 totals 11 residues. Per germline, CDR1 DFQATT and CDR2 SNEGSKA (reference sequence). CDR3 in amino acids: CGGEGTDTQYF. Here the CDR3 DNA reads TGCGGTGGGGAAGGCACAGATACGCAGTATTTT.

This clonotype turned up a few times. The chain couples TRBV18 to TRBJ2-7; perhaps TRBD1 as D (6 bases). Trimming cost V 3 bases and J 2 bases, with 17 bases left between them. The CDR3 sequence is 16 residues long. Germline loops: CDR1 KGHSH, CDR2 LQKENI. The CDR3 bases are TGTGCCAGCTCACCCTGGGGGCAGGCTCGGACCTACGAGCAGTACTTC. It yields the protein CASSPWGQARTYEQYF.

As to this clonotype: This may come from a read error, since a much larger clone is one base off. This chain joins TRBV7-2 and TRBJ2-3; a possible D gene is TRBD2 (5 bases). V dropped 1 base and J dropped 1 base, with 12 bases sitting between them. CDR3 length: 16 residues. CDR1 and CDR2 (germline): SGHTA, FQGNSA. This CDR3 is CASSLGVGIGTDTQYF. CDR3 nucleotides: TGTGCCAGCAGCTTAGGGGTCGGGATTGGCACAGATACGCAGTATTTT.

This clonotype was seen repeatedly, ten times or more. This chain links TRBV3-1 with TRBJ2-3; D gene uncertain. The CDR3 runs 15 residues. Trimming removed 1 base from V and 3 bases from J, with 11 bases in between. The germline gives CDR1 LGHDT, CDR2 YNNKEL (reference sequence). The DNA of the CDR3 is TGTGCCAGCAGCCAAGGTCCTCACCTGACAGATACGCAGTATTTT. Translation gives CASSQGPHLTDTQYF.

The V gene is TRBV14, the J gene TRBJ1-1; tentative D call: TRBD1 (6 bases). V shed 1 base and J shed 5 bases, with 17 bases lying between them. Germline CDR1 and CDR2: SGHDN and FVKESK. The CDR3 totals 16 residues. CDR3 DNA sequence: TGTGCCAGCAGCCAAGGGGCCAGGGGAGAGGGGACTGAAGCTTTCTTT. Amino acid sequence: CASSQGARGEGTEAFF.

This clonotype has more than one count but fewer than ten. Given a far larger clone just one base away, this is likely a sequencing read error. The rearrangement links TRBV28 to TRBJ2-7; D ambiguous. The germline V and J ends were trimmed by 3 bases and 10 bases, with 10 bases remaining between them. CDR3 size: 11 residues. The germline CDR1 and CDR2 sequences are MDHEN and SYDVKM. The CDR3 DNA reads TGTGCCAGCAGTTTGTCGGGCGACCAGTACTTC. This sequence encodes CASSLSGDQYF.

This clonotype has a count of ten or more. J is TRBJ2-2 and V is TRBV20-1; 8 nucleotides align to TRBD1. In germline, CDR1 is DFQATT, CDR2 SNEGSKA (reference sequence). The CDR3 consists of 17 residues. V shed 0 bases and J 2 bases; nucleotides not matched to a gene: 8. The CDR3 sequence: CSARDPETGANTGELFF. In DNA, the CDR3 is TGCAGTGCTAGAGATCCGGAGACAGGGGCAAACACCGGGGAGCTGTTTTTT.

This clonotype was recorded many times. J is TRBJ2-2 and V is TRBV2; 7 nucleotides line up with TRBD2. This CDR3 has 16 amino acids. Germline V CDR1 and CDR2: SNHLY, FYNNEI. The ends lost 0 bases at V and 4 bases at J; junction bases unmatched: 5. The CDR3 coding sequence is TGTGCCAGCAGTGAAGCGAGACTAGCTATCACCGGGGAGCTGTTTTTT. This codes for CASSEARLAITGELFF. Using reference TRBV2 and TRBJ2-2 for the parts outside the CDR3, the full variable domain is EPEVTQTPSHQVTQMGQEVILRCVPISNHLYFYWYRQILGQKVEFLVSFYNNEISEKSEIFDDQFSVERPDGSNFTLKIRSTKLEDSAMYFCASSEARLAITGELFFGEGSRLTVL.

The chain joins TRBV7-9 to TRBJ1-2, with no clear D. Germline CDR1 and CDR2: SEHNR and FQNEAQ (reference sequence). This CDR3 has 13 amino acids. Trimming shortened V by 2 bases and J by 6 bases, and 10 bases separated the two germline ends. The CDR3 is CASSLRESDGYTF. As DNA, the CDR3 is TGTGCCAGCAGCTTACGAGAGAGTGATGGCTACACCTTC.